Reported below is one T cell receptor (beta chain). Trimming left V 6 bases short and J 7 bases short, with 15 bases between. Germline lookup yields CDR1 MDHEN and CDR2 SYDVKM. The CDR3 contains 14 residues. TCRdb's copy holds only in-frame clones and misses some; the assay was immunoSEQ multiplex PCR. The repertoire has 200,000 to 250,000 clones, 85% to 90% of them found once; the top ten carry approximately 3.4%. These data originate in a study of blood T cell repertoires in COVID-19. Study-wide context: Nucleic acid was either cDNA or gDNA, and it came from T cells, B-cell-depleted T cells, or PBMCs.

Sequencing input: PBMCs or T cells enriched from blood (not recorded which). The TCR sequence derives from a young woman in a cohort exposed to, infected with or recovered from COVID-19 (not recorded which). The J gene is TRBJ1-4, the V gene TRBV28; D possibly corresponds to TRBD1 (6 bases). The CDR3 bases are TGTGCCAGCAGAACCGGGATAGGGGGTGAAAAACTGTTTTTT. This encodes CASRTGIGGEKLFF.